These T cell receptor beta chains were read from a single sample in a study of cytomegalovirus exposure and HLA in healthy donors. The data were produced by immunoSEQ multiplex PCR, yet TCRdb's version contains in-frame clones alone and is incomplete. The sample lists around 170,000 clones; around 80% were seen once. Sequencing was performed on PBMCs. Source of these receptors: a woman in her 40s in good health and CMV-seronegative. Both conserved end residues are part of each CDR3. D genes are given only for firm matches. Size tells how often a clone was seen (once, few, many) or the class of an expanded clone, and some rows leave it out.

len	d_gene	abundance	v_gene	j_gene	CDR3nt	CDR3aa
11	.	.	TRBV27	TRBJ2-7	TGTGCCAGCAGTTCGGGCTACGAGCAGTACTTC	CASSSGYEQYF
14	.	.	TRBV10-3	TRBJ2-3	TGTGCCATCAGTATGGGGGGATCCTTAGATACGCAGTATTTT	CAISMGGSLDTQYF
13	.	.	TRBV6-1	TRBJ1-2	TGTGCCAGCAGCGGACAGTTTCGACCTGGCTACACCTTC	CASSGQFRPGYTF
15	.	.	TRBV5-1	TRBJ2-7	TGCGCCAGCAGCTTGGGTGGGGGCGATTTAGGGACCCCGTACTTC	CASSLGGGDLGTPYF
14	.	.	TRBV9	TRBJ1-2	TGTGCCAGCAGCGAGGACGACACGCGGGGGCATAGCACCTTC	CASSEDDTRGHSTF
14	.	.	TRBV27	TRBJ1-4	TGTGCCAGCTCCCGGGGGTTGGCTAATGAAAAACTGTTTTTT	CASSRGLANEKLFF
15	TRBD1	once	TRBV7-9	TRBJ2-1	TGTGCCAGCAGCTCAGGGACAGGGGGCTTCAATGAGCAGTTCTTC	CASSSGTGGFNEQFF
15	.	.	TRBV27	TRBJ1-2	TGTGCCAGCAGTTTATCGGTCGGGGGTAACTATGGCTACACCTTC	CASSLSVGGNYGYTF
12	.	.	TRBV25-1	TRBJ2-7	TGTGCCAGCGCCGGGACATTATACGAGCAGTACTTC	CASAGTLYEQYF
16	TRBD1	.	TRBV2	TRBJ1-2	TGTGCCAGCAGCTGGACAGGGGGTCGCGTTAGCTATGGCTACACCTTC	CASSWTGGRVSYGYTF
16	.	once	TRBV9	TRBJ2-5	TGTGCCAGCAGAAACCTAGTACGGGGGGCGAGAGAGACCCAGTACTTC	CASRNLVRGARETQYF
15	.	.	TRBV11-3	TRBJ1-1	TGTGCCAGCAGCTTAAGTCGGGAAAGTTACACTGAAGCTTTCTTT	CASSLSRESYTEAFF
13	TRBD1	.	TRBV28	TRBJ1-2	TGTGCCAGTACCAGGGGGCGTGACTATGGCTACACCTTC	CASTRGRDYGYTF
17	TRBD1	.	TRBV5-6	TRBJ2-5	TGTGCCAGCAGCTTGGCCCTGGGACAGGGGGCAGGGGAGACCCAGTACTTC	CASSLALGQGAGETQYF
12	.	.	TRBV9	TRBJ2-1	TGTGCCAGCAGCGTAGAAGGAGGTGAGCAGTTCTTC	CASSVEGGEQFF
14	.	.	TRBV27	TRBJ1-2	TGTGCCAGCAGTTGGGGCAGGACTAACTATGGCTACACCTTC	CASSWGRTNYGYTF
12	.	few	TRBV29-1	TRBJ1-3	TGCAGCGGGGGGACAAAAGGAAACACCATATATTTT	CSGGTKGNTIYF
17	.	.	TRBV5-1	TRBJ1-2	TGCGCCAGCACCTTAAGGACCGGAGGTGGAGGTAGCTATGGCTACACCTTC	CASTLRTGGGGSYGYTF
16	.	.	TRBV27	TRBJ1-2	TGTGCCAGCAGTACGCGGGGCGGAGTATCTAACTATGGCTACACCTTC	CASSTRGGVSNYGYTF
15	.	.	TRBV7-3	TRBJ2-1	TGTGCCAGCAGCCCCCGGGACTCCTCCTACAATGAGCAGTTCTTC	CASSPRDSSYNEQFF
13	.	.	TRBV7-3	TRBJ2-5	TGTGCCAGCAGCTTAAACGGGGAGGAGACCCAGTACTTC	CASSLNGEETQYF
15	.	.	TRBV5-6	TRBJ1-4	TGTGCCAGCAGCTTATACAGGGATGCTAATGAAAAACTGTTTTTT	CASSLYRDANEKLFF
16	.	.	TRBV6-1	TRBJ1-1	TGTGCCAGCAGTGAAACTGCGGAGGGTCTGAACACTGAAGCTTTCTTT	CASSETAEGLNTEAFF